The clone carrying this T cell receptor beta chain has only one observation. Assay: immunoSEQ multiplex PCR; the TCRdb copy retains only in-frame clones and omits some. The data show 2.3 million or so clones, approximately 93% seen once. This entry is derived from a study of shared clonotypes between healthy human individuals. Trimming at V came to 2 bases and at J to 3 bases, leaving 3 bases not matched to a gene. CDR3 length: 15 amino acids. Per germline, CDR1 SGHRS and CDR2 YFSETQ. The sample was naive CD4+ T cells from PBMCs. Subset indicated: CD45RA+ positively selected. The chain combines TRBV5-1 with TRBJ2-3; 10 bases fit TRBD2. This TCR was sampled from a man between 18 and 35 years old in good health. Some clones in this sample may be carry-over from other donors' samples. The chain's CDR3 is CASSLGTSETDTQYF. CDR3 coding DNA: TGCGCCAGCAGCTTAGGGACTAGCGAGACAGATACGCAGTATTTT. Looking up the rest from reference TRBV5-1 and TRBJ2-3 gives the full variable domain: KAGVTQTPRYLIKTRGQQVTLSCSPISGHRSVSWYQQTPGQGLQFLFEYFSETQRNKGNFPGRFSGRQFSNSRSEMNVSTLELGDSALYLCASSLGTSETDTQYFGPGTRLTVL.